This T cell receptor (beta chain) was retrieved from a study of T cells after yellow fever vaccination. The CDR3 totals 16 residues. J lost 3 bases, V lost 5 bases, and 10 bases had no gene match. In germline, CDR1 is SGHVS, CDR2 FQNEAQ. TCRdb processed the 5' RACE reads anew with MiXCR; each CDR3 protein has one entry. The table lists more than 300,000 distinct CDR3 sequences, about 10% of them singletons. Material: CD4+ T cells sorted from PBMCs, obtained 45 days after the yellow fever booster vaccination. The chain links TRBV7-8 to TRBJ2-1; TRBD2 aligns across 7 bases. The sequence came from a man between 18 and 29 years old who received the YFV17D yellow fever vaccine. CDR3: CASSPRRSGVYNEQFF. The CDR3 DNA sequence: TGTGCCAGCAGCCCACGGCGGAGCGGGGTCTACAATGAGCAGTTCTTC.